This TCR beta chain was sequenced during a study of beta chain features in type 1 diabetes. Whole-study results and caveats: Shortening that was moderate but significant affected the TCRB CDR3s of Type 1 diabetes patients in all four CD4+ subsets.

The germline CDR1 and CDR2 sequences are SNHLY and FYNNEI. With V trimmed by 11 bases and J by 5 bases, 3 bases remained unmatched. This CDR3 comprises 12 residues. Since all of the isolated RNA was reverse transcribed, expressed TCRB transcripts were what got sequenced. Here immunoSEQ multiplex PCR was the method, and the copy in TCRdb shows in-frame clones only, minus some. Altogether around 260,000 clones are present, around 20% being singletons, with the ten largest covering 0.028%. With respect to this clone: Its antigen is not identified.

Source material: naive CD4+ T cells from blood. This chain connects TRBV2 to TRBJ1-6; 7 positions match TRBD1. This clonotype was sampled from a woman aged 40 to 55 with type 1 diabetes. CDR3 DNA: TGTGCCCCTGGGACAGATAATTCACCCCTCCACTTT. It encodes CAPGTDNSPLHF.